What follows are 2 T cell receptor beta chains derived from one specimen sequenced in a study of CD8 T cells in Susac syndrome. Reverse transcription of roughly 0.5 to 1 ug RNA was carried out with random hexamers. A single record per CDR3 protein comes from TCRdb applying MiXCR to the immunoSEQ multiplex PCR reads. The table lists 190,000 or so distinct CDR3 sequences, about 95% of them singletons. The sample taken for sequencing was CD4+ T cells from PBMCs. These receptors were collected from a human donor with multiple sclerosis.

The chain combines TRBV28 with TRBJ1-1, with TRBD1 matching over 8 bases. The CDR3 loop spans 15 amino acids. Germline CDR1 reads MDHEN; CDR2 reads SYDVKM. V trimming: 6 bases; J trimming: 2 bases; junction bases outside the gene matches: 8. The CDR3 DNA reads TGTGCCAGCAGGGGAACCGGGACAGGCAACACTGAAGCTTTCTTT. Translated, it gives CASRGTGTGNTEAFF.

CDR3 DNA: TGCGCCAGCAGCTCCGGTCAGGGTAGTAGAGAGACCCAGTACTTC. This gives the protein CASSSGQGSRETQYF. J is TRBJ2-5 and V is TRBV5-1; tentative D call: TRBD1 (5 bases). From germline, CDR1 is SGHRS and CDR2 YFSETQ. CDR3 length equals 15 residues. V lost 3 bases and J lost 4, with 16 bases in between.